Detailed here is one TCR beta chain. Its antigen remains unidentified. The data were taken from a study of T-cell memory formation after mild COVID-19. One entry per CDR3 protein, called by TCRdb with MiXCR from the 5' RACE reads. Seen here are approximately 230,000 distinct CDR3 sequences, about 17% observed once, and the top ten hold around 3.8%. Regarding the study as a whole: CD4/CD8 balance characterized clones contracting day 15 to 85, and CD4+ skew characterized later expanders. For contracting clones, CD4+ ones sat mainly in CM and EM, CD8+ in EMRA. Second-wave clones with a day 37 peak had unconfirmed SARS-CoV-2 specificity.

The CDR3 is 14 amino acids. The V end lost 7 bases, the J end lost 1 base, and 13 bases lay between the germline ends. This chain joins TRBV12-3 or TRBV12-4 and TRBJ1-1; D is possibly TRBD1 (6 bases). Sequenced sample: PBMCs or a T cell subset sorted from them (not recorded which). The receptor was derived from a man aged 18-30 years who had mild COVID-19 (a few samples of this study predate the infection). Cell type and time point are not known. The CDR3 DNA sequence: TGTGCCAGCACCCGAGGGGGTCAGAACACTGAAGCTTTCTTT. This gives the protein CASTRGGQNTEAFF.